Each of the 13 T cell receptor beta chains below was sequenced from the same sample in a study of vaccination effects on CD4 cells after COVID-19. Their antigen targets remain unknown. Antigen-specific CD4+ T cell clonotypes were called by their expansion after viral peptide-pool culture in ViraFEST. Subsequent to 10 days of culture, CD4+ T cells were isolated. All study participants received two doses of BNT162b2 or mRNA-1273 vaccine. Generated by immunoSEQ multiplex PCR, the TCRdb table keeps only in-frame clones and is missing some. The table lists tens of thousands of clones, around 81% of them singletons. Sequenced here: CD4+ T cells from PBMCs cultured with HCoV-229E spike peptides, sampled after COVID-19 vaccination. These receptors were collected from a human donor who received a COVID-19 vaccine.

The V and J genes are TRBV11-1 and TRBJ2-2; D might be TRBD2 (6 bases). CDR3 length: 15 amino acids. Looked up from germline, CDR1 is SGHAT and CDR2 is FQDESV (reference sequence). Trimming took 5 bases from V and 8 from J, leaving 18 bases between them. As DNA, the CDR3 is TGTGCCAGCAGCCCCCAGCGGGTGGGGCTGGGGGAGCTGTTTTTT. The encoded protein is CASSPQRVGLGELFF.

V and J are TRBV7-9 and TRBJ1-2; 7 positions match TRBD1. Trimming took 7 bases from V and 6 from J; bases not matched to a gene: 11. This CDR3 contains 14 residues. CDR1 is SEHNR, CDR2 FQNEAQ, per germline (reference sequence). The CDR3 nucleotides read TGTGCCAGCACCTCGACTGATACAGGGGATGGCTACACCTTC. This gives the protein CASTSTDTGDGYTF.

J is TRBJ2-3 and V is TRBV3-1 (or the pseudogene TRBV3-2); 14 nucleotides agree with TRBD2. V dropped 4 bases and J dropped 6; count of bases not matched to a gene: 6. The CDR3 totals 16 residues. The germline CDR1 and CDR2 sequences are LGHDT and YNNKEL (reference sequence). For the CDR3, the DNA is TGTGCCAGCAGCCCCGGACTAGCGGGGGGCCGGGATACGCAGTATTTT. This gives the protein CASSPGLAGGRDTQYF.

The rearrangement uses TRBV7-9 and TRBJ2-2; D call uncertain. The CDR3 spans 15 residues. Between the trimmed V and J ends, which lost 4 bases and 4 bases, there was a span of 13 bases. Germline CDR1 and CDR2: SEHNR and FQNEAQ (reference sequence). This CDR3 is CASSSRSRPTGELFF. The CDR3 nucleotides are TGTGCCAGCAGCTCCCGGTCCCGCCCCACCGGGGAGCTGTTTTTT.

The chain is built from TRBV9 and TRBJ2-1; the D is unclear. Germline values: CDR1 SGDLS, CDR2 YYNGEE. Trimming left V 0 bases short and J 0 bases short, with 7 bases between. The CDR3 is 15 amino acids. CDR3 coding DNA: TGTGCCAGCAGCGTAGAGGGCATCTCCTACAATGAGCAGTTCTTC. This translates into CASSVEGISYNEQFF. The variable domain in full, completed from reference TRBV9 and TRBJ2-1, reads DSGVTQTPKHLITATGQRVTLRCSPRSGDLSVYWYQQSLDQGLQFLIQYYNGEERAKGNILERFSAQQFPDLHSELNLSSLELGDSALYFCASSVEGISYNEQFFGPGTRLTVL.

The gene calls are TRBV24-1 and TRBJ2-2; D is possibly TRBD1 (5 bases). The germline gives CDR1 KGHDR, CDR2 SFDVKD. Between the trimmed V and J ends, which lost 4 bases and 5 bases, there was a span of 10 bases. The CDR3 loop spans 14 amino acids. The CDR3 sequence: CATSDPRGTGELFF. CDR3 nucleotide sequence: TGTGCCACCAGTGACCCTAGGGGTACCGGGGAGCTGTTTTTT.

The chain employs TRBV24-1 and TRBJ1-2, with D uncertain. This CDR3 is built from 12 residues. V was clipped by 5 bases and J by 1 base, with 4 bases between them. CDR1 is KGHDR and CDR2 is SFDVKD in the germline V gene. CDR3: CATSVDNYGYTF. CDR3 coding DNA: TGTGCCACCAGTGTAGATAACTATGGCTACACCTTC.

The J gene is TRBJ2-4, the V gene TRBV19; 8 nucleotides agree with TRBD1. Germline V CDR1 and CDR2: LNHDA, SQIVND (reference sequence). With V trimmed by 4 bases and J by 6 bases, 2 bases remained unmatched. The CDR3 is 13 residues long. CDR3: CASSRGQGNIQYF. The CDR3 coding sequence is TGTGCCAGTAGTAGAGGACAGGGAAACATTCAGTACTTC.

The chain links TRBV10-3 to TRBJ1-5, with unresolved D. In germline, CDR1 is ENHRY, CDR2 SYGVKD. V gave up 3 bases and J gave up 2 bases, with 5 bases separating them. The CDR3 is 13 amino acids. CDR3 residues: CAISEWGNQPQHF. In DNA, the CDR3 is TGTGCCATCAGTGAATGGGGCAATCAGCCCCAGCATTTT.

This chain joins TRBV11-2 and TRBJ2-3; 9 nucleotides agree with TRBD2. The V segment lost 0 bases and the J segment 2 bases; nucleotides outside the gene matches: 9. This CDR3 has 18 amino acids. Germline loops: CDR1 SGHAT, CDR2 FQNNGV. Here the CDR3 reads CASSLDPPLAGNTDTQYF. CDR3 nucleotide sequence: TGTGCCAGCAGCTTAGATCCCCCCCTAGCGGGGAACACAGATACGCAGTATTTT.

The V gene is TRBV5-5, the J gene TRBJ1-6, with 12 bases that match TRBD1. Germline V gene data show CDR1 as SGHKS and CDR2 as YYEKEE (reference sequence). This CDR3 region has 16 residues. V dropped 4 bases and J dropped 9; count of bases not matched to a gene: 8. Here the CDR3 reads CASSKTGTGGVSPLHF. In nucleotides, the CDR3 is TGTGCCAGCAGCAAAACGGGGACAGGGGGCGTTTCACCCCTCCACTTT. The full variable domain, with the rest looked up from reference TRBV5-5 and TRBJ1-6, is DAGVTQSPTHLIKTRGQQVTLRCSPISGHKSVSWYQQVLGQGPQFIFQYYEKEERGRGNFPDRFSARQFPNYSSELNVNALLLGDSALYLCASSKTGTGGVSPLHFGNGTRLTVT.

The CDR3 nucleotides are TGTGCCACCGACCGGGACAAGAACTATGGCTACACCTTC. This encodes CATDRDKNYGYTF. The rearrangement joins TRBV15 to TRBJ1-2, with D possibly TRBD1 on 6 matching bases. Looked up from germline, CDR1 is LNHNV and CDR2 is YYDKDF (reference sequence). The V end was cut by 8 bases, the J end by 2 bases, with 12 bases between. This CDR3 has 13 residues.

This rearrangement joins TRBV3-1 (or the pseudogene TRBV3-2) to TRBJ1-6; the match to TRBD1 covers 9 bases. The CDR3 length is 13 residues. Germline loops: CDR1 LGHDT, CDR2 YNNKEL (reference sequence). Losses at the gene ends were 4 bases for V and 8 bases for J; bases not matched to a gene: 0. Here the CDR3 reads CASSRTGDSPLHF. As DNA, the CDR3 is TGTGCCAGCAGCCGGACAGGGGATTCACCCCTCCACTTT.